This T cell receptor (beta chain) was documented in a study of T cell responses to AZD1222 COVID-19 vaccine. Profiled with immunoSEQ multiplex PCR; TCRdb holds only in-frame clones, not every one. The profile shows about 120,000 clones, 80% to 90% of them singletons. The TCR sequence derives from an adult in good health. This sample comprised peripheral blood, obtained on day 0 of AZD1222 vaccination.

The CDR3 reads CASKGVNTEAFF. The CDR3 region has the DNA TGTGCCAGCAAGGGGGTGAACACTGAAGCTTTCTTT. The gene calls are TRBV6-5 and TRBJ1-1; D is possibly TRBD1 (6 bases). The CDR3 has 12 residues. Per the germline V gene, CDR1 is MNHEY and CDR2 is SVGAGI. With 7 bases removed from V and 0 bases from J, the gap between germline ends came to 6 bases.